This TCR beta chain was recorded in a study of blood T cell repertoires in COVID-19. The wider study: PBMCs, B-cell-depleted T cells, or T cells were the source of the cDNA or gDNA that made up the material.

Only one count was recorded for this clone. At one end, the junction sequence differs from germline, possibly due to a read error. This CDR3 has 13 amino acids. Germline-derived CDR1 and CDR2 are LGHNT and FRNRAP. Only in-frame clones appear in the TCRdb table, and some are missing; sequencing was by immunoSEQ multiplex PCR. The sample holds about 230,000 clones, 90% seen once. The chain couples TRBV12-5 to TRBJ1-3, with D maybe TRBD1 (6 bases). This TCR was recovered from a man aged 25 to 40 with COVID-19, enrolled during active disease. The sequencing sample was made of peripheral blood. CDR3: CASGLPDSPAVSF. CDR3 in DNA: TGTGCTAGTGGTTTGCCGGACAGCCCCGCCGTTTCGTTT.